The clone carrying this TCR beta chain was recorded a few times. In the original workflow: Nucleated cell number was recorded as an estimate derived from reference gene primer amplification. Sequencing used immunoSEQ multiplex PCR; TCRdb keeps in-frame clones, though not all of them. The DNA gave D and trimming, while V, J and clone size come from that table. Found here are about 440,000 clones, roughly 88% of them singletons; the top ten hold roughly 13%. Enrolled during active infection, Seattle patients were then followed longitudinally. These data come from a study of blood T cell repertoires in COVID-19. Across the whole study: PBMCs, B-cell-depleted T cells, or T cells provided the cDNA or gDNA that made up the material.

The clonotype originates from a woman aged 50 to 65 with COVID-19, enrolled during active disease. The source material was peripheral blood.

CDR3 in DNA: TGCGCCAGCAGCTTACAGGGGATGGGATTTTGGGATGAGCAGTTCTTC. This translates into CASSLQGMGFWDEQFF. The chain is built from TRBV5-1 and TRBJ2-1; 7 nucleotides agree with TRBD1. Germline CDR1 reads SGHRS; CDR2 reads YFSETQ. The CDR3 has 16 amino acids. V was clipped by 2 bases and J by 8 bases; unmatched bases: 13.